This T cell receptor (beta chain) was recorded in a study of control samples from healthy donors and cancer patients. Some clones are missing from TCRdb's copy, which holds only in-frame ones; the method was immunoSEQ multiplex PCR. In the table there are about 190,000 clones, 90% to 95% of which are singletons. Trimming took 4 bases from V and 8 from J, leaving 11 bases between them. Germline loops: CDR1 SNHLY, CDR2 FYNNEI. CDR3 size: 13 residues. Specimen: blood. This sequence joins TRBV2 and TRBJ1-4, with a tentative D call TRBD1 (5 bases). The TCR was taken from a man aged 18 to 29 in good health. For the CDR3, the DNA is TGTGCCAGCAGTGGGGGGGGTGGGGAAAAACTGTTTTTT. This encodes CASSGGGGEKLFF.